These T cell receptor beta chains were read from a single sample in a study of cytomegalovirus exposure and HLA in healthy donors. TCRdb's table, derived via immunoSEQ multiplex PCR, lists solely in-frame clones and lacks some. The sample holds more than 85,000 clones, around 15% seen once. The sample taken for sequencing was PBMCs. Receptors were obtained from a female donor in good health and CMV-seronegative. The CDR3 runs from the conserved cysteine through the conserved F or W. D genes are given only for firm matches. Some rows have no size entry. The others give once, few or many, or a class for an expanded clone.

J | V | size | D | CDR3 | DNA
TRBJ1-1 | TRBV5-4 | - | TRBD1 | CASSLEEGANEAFF | TGTGCCAGCAGCTTGGAGGAGGGGGCGAATGAAGCTTTCTTT
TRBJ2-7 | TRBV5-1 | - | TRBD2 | CASSLEALAGGYEQYF | TGCGCCAGCAGCTTGGAGGCACTAGCGGGAGGTTACGAGCAGTACTTC
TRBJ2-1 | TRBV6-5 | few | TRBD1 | CASSLSTGGYREQFF | TGTGCCAGCAGTCTTTCAACAGGGGGCTATAGGGAGCAGTTCTTC
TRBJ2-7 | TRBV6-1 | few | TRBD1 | CASSESVGTGSYEQYF | TGTGCCAGCAGTGAATCGGTCGGGACAGGCTCCTACGAGCAGTACTTC
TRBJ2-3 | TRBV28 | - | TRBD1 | CASSWETGKSTDTQYF | TGTGCCAGCAGTTGGGAGACAGGGAAAAGCACAGATACGCAGTATTTT
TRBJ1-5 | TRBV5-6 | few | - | CASSPGWGGGQPQHF | TGTGCCAGCAGCCCCGGGTGGGGGGGCGGTCAGCCCCAGCATTTT
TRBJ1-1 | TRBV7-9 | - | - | CASSLLATGRVEAFF | TGTGCCAGCAGCTTATTGGCCACAGGGCGGGTTGAAGCTTTCTTT
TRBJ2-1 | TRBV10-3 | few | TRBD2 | CAISRRASSGRENNEQFF | TGTGCCATCAGTCGTCGGGCGTCTAGCGGGAGGGAAAACAATGAGCAGTTCTTC
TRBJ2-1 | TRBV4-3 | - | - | CASSQDLGAGRYNEQFF | TGCGCCAGCAGCCAAGATTTAGGGGCGGGGCGCTACAATGAGCAGTTCTTC
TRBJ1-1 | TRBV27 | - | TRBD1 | CASSREPGGRTEAFF | TGTGCCAGCAGTAGAGAGCCAGGGGGTCGGACTGAAGCTTTCTTT
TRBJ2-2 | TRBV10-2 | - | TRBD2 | CASGAGVEHGELFF | TGCGCCAGCGGAGCGGGAGTTGAGCACGGGGAGCTGTTTTTT
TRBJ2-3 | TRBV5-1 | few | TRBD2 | CASSVAGEDTQYF | TGCGCCAGCAGCGTAGCGGGGGAAGATACGCAGTATTTT
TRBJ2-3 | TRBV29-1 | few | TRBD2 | CSMERGRDTQYF | TGCAGCATGGAGCGGGGGCGTGATACGCAGTATTTT
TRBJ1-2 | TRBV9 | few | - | CASSVDSYGYTF | TGTGCCAGCAGCGTAGACAGCTATGGCTACACCTTC
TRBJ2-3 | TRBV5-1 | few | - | CASSLGQRTRTDTQYF | TGCGCCAGCAGCTTGGGGCAGCGGACCCGCACAGATACGCAGTATTTT
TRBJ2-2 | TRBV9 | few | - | CASSVGGGAGELFF | TGTGCCAGCAGCGTAGGAGGAGGAGCCGGGGAGCTGTTTTTT
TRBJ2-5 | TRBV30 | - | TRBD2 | CAWSSGGEETQYF | TGTGCCTGGAGTAGCGGGGGGGAAGAGACCCAGTACTTC
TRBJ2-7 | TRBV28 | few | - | CASGGYYEQYF | TGTGCCAGCGGGGGGTACTACGAGCAGTACTTC
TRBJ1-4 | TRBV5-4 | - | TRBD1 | CASSLLIDRGRDEKLFF | TGTGCCAGCAGCTTATTAATAGACAGGGGGCGGGATGAAAAACTGTTTTTT
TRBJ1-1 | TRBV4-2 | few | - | CASSPGAEAFF | TGTGCCAGCAGCCCCGGGGCTGAAGCTTTCTTT
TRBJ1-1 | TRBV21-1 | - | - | CASSKVSFGGFENTEAFF | TGTGCCAGCAGCAAAGTATCCTTCGGAGGGTTTGAGAACACTGAAGCTTTCTTT
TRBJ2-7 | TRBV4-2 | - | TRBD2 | CASSQEGTRLLRGEQYF | TGTGCCAGCAGCCAAGAAGGGACTAGACTTCTCCGTGGGGAGCAGTACTTC
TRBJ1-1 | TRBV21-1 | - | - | CASSKSRGQSEAFF | TGTGCCAGCAGCAAGAGCCGGGGACAGTCTGAAGCTTTCTTT
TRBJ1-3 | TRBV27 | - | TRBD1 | CASGTGGNTIYF | TGTGCCAGCGGGACAGGGGGAAACACCATATATTTT
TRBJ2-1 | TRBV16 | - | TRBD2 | CASRERAGGNNEQFF | TGTGCCAGCAGAGAGAGAGCGGGGGGTAACAATGAGCAGTTCTTC
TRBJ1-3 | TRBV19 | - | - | CASNTGISGNTIYF | TGTGCCAGCAATACAGGGATCTCTGGAAACACCATATATTTT
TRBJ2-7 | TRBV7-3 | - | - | CASSPRLVSYEQYF | TGTGCCAGCAGCCCCAGACTTGTATCCTACGAGCAGTACTTC
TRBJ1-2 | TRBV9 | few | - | CASSVAIQGGFGSGYTF | TGTGCCAGCAGCGTAGCTATCCAGGGTGGGTTTGGCTCGGGCTACACCTTC
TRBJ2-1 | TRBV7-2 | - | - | CASSLAYEQFF | TGTGCCAGCAGCTTAGCCTATGAGCAGTTCTTC
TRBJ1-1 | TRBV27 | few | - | CASSLGSGPGTEAFF | TGTGCCAGCAGTTTAGGGTCAGGGCCAGGGACTGAAGCTTTCTTT
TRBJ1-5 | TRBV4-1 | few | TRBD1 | CASTPDRDYSNQPQHF | TGCGCCAGCACCCCGGACAGGGACTATAGCAATCAGCCCCAGCATTTT
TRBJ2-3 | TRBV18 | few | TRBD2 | CASSPLAGDTDTQYF | TGTGCCAGCTCACCGCTAGCGGGGGACACAGATACGCAGTATTTT
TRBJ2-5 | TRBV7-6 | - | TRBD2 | CASSLVLAGAQETQYF | TGTGCCAGCAGCTTAGTACTAGCGGGGGCTCAAGAGACCCAGTACTTC
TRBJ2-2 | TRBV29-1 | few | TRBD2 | CSVGRGGPTGELFF | TGCAGCGTTGGGCGGGGGGGCCCGACCGGGGAGCTGTTTTTT
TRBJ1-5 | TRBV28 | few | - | CASRTGVLNQPQHF | TGTGCCAGCAGAACCGGGGTTTTAAATCAGCCCCAGCATTTT
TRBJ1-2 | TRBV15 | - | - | CATSEGLSDFYGYTF | TGTGCCACCAGCGAGGGACTCTCCGACTTCTATGGCTACACCTTC
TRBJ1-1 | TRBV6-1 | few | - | CASSDGGYEAFF | TGTGCCAGCAGTGATGGGGGCTACGAAGCTTTCTTT
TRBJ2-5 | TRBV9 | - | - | CASSVDGSQETQYF | TGTGCCAGCAGCGTAGACGGGAGCCAAGAGACCCAGTACTTC
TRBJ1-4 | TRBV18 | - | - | CASALISGATNEKLFF | TGTGCCAGCGCCCTAATATCGGGTGCAACTAATGAAAAACTGTTTTTT
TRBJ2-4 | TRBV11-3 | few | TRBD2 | CACRTSGRLAKNIQYF | TGTGCCTGCCGGACTAGCGGGAGACTAGCCAAAAACATTCAGTACTTC
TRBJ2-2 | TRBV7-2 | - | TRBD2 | CASSLGLAGVYTGELFF | TGTGCCAGCAGCTTAGGACTAGCGGGGGTTTATACCGGGGAGCTGTTTTTT
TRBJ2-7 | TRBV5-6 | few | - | CASSLWRDSSYEQYF | TGTGCCAGCAGCTTGTGGCGGGACAGTTCCTACGAGCAGTACTTC
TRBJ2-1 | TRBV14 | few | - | CASSQVAGPNEQFF | TGTGCCAGCAGCCAAGTGGCAGGCCCCAATGAGCAGTTCTTC
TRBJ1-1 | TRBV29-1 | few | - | CSYIVPPKEAEAFF | TGCAGCTATATCGTCCCACCCAAGGAGGCTGAAGCTTTCTTT
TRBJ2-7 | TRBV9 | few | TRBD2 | CASSYGTSGDYEQYF | TGTGCCAGCAGTTACGGGACTAGCGGGGACTACGAGCAGTACTTC
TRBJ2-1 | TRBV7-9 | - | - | CASSLLAAAYNEQFF | TGTGCCAGCAGCTTATTAGCGGCAGCCTACAATGAGCAGTTCTTC
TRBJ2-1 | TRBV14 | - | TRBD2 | CASSRLAGDYNEQFF | TGTGCCAGCAGCCGGCTAGCGGGAGACTACAATGAGCAGTTCTTC
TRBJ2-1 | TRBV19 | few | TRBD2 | CASSILAGSGEQFF | TGTGCCAGTAGTATTTTAGCGGGATCGGGTGAGCAGTTCTTC
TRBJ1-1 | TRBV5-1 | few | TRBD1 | CASSPGTGGNTEAFF | TGCGCCAGCAGCCCGGGGACAGGGGGTAACACTGAAGCTTTCTTT
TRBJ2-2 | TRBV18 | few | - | CASSPPFPPANTGELFF | TGTGCCAGCTCACCACCATTTCCCCCCGCGAACACCGGGGAGCTGTTTTTT
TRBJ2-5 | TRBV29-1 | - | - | CSVERQGGTQYF | TGCAGCGTTGAAAGGCAGGGCGGGACCCAGTACTTC
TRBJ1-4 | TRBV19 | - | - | CASSSGRVLNEKLFF | TGTGCCAGTAGTAGTGGTCGGGTTCTTAATGAAAAACTGTTTTTT
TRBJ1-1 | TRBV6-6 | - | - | CASSGQSAAVNTEAFF | TGTGCCAGCAGCGGACAGTCCGCAGCTGTGAACACTGAAGCTTTCTTT
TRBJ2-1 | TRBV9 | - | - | CASSVGGLYNEQFF | TGTGCCAGCAGCGTAGGAGGGCTCTACAATGAGCAGTTCTTC
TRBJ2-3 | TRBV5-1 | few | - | CASRPDSATDTQYF | TGCGCCAGCAGGCCGGACAGCGCGACCGATACGCAGTATTTT